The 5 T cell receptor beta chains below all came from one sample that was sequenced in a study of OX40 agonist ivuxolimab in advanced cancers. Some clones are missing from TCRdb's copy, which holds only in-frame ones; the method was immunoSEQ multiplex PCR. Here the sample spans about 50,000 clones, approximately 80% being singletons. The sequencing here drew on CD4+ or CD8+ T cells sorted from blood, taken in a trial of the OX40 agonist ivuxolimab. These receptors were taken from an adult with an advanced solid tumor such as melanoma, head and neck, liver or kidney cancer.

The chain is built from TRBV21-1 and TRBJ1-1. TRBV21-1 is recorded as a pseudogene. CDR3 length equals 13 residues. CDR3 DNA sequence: TGTGCCAGCAGCAAAGCAAGCGCTTGGGAAGCTTTCTTT. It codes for CASSKASAWEAFF.

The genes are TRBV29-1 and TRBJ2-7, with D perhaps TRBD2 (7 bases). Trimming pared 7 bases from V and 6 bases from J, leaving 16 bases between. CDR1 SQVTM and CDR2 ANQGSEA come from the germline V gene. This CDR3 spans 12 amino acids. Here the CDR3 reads CSGGGGRSEQYF. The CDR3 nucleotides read TGCAGCGGAGGGGGGGGACGTAGCGAGCAGTACTTC.

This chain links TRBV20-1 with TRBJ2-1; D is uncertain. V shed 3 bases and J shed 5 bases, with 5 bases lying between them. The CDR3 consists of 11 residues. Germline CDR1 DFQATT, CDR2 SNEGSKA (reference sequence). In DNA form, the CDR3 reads TGCAGTGCTAGTGGGAACAATGAGCAGTTCTTC. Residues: CSASGNNEQFF.

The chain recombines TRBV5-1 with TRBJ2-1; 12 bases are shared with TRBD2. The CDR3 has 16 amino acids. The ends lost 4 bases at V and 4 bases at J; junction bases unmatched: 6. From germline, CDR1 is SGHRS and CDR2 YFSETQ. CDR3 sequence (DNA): TGCGCCAGCAGCCACACTAGCGGGGGGCTGTACAATGAGCAGTTCTTC. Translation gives CASSHTSGGLYNEQFF.

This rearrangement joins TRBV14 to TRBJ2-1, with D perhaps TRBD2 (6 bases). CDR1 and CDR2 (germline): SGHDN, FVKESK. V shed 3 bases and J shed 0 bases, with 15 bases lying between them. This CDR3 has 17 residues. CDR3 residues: CASSQVTSPSSYNEQFF. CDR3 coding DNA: TGTGCCAGCAGCCAGGTGACTAGTCCCAGCTCCTACAATGAGCAGTTCTTC.